The 2 T cell receptor beta chains below all came from one sample that was sequenced in a study of radiotherapy plus CTLA-4 blockade in lung cancer. Sequencing used immunoSEQ multiplex PCR; TCRdb keeps in-frame clones, though not all of them. The sample lists roughly 90,000 clones, about two thirds occurring once. The input for sequencing was peripheral blood, taken from a patient treated with radiotherapy plus ipilimumab. The receptors derive from a human donor with non-small cell lung cancer that progressed on radiotherapy plus ipilimumab.

This chain connects TRBV2 to TRBJ2-1; the D gene is possibly TRBD2 (7 bases). With 7 bases removed from V and 8 bases from J, the gap between germline ends came to 18 bases. The V gene's germline CDR1 is SNHLY and CDR2 FYNNEI. This CDR3 contains 14 residues. CDR3 sequence (DNA): TGTGCCAGCAACTGGAGGGGGGGCCGGGATGAGCAGTTCTTC. The encoded protein is CASNWRGGRDEQFF.

The chain carries TRBV7-2 and TRBJ1-1; no definite D call. From germline, CDR1 is SGHTA and CDR2 FQGNSA. Trimming left V 5 bases short and J 0 bases short, with 7 bases between. The CDR3 totals 13 residues. CDR3 in amino acids: CASSPPMNTEAFF. The DNA for the CDR3 is TGTGCCAGCAGCCCACCTATGAACACTGAAGCTTTCTTT.